The text below deals with one T cell receptor beta chain. The sample originates from a study of blood T cell repertoires in COVID-19. Looking at the study overall: Samples of COVID-19 (acute and convalescent) were obtained from the United States, Italy and Spain. The analysed material was cDNA or gDNA that came from T cells, B-cell-depleted T cells, or PBMCs.

Assay used: immunoSEQ multiplex PCR; TCRdb lists only in-frame clones, some missing. Among 15,000 or so clones, approximately 86% were seen once, and the ten largest hold about 18%. This TCR was recovered from a human donor in a cohort sampled during active COVID-19. The specimen sequenced was peripheral blood.

The CDR3 DNA sequence: TGTGCCAGCAGCTCCCGAGCGGAAACCTACGAGCAGTACTTC. Its protein product is CASSSRAETYEQYF. The V and J genes are TRBV7-2 and TRBJ2-7; tentative D call: TRBD2 (5 bases). From germline, CDR1 is SGHTA and CDR2 FQGNSA. Deletions cut 4 bases from V and 2 bases from J, with 12 bases between. The CDR3 is made up of 14 amino acids. The complete variable domain, with remaining parts taken from reference TRBV7-2 and TRBJ2-7, reads GAGVSQSPSNKVTEKGKDVELRCDPISGHTALYWYRQSLGQGLEFLIYFQGNSAPDKSGLPSDRFSAERTGGSVSTLTIQRTQQEDSAVYLCASSSRAETYEQYFGPGTRLTVT.